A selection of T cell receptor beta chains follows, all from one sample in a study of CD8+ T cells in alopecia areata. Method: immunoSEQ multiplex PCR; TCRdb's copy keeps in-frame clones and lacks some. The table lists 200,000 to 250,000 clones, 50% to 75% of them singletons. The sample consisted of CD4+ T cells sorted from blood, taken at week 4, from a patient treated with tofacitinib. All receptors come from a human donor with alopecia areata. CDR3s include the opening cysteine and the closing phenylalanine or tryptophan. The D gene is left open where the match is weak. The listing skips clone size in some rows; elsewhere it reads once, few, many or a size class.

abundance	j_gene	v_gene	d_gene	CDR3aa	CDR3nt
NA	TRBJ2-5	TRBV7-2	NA	CASSTSQTQYF	TGTGCCAGCAGCACCAGTCAGACCCAGTACTTC
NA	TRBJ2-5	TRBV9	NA	CASSVQERGTQYF	TGTGCCAGCAGCGTACAAGAACGTGGGACCCAGTACTTC
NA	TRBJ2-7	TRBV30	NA	CAWSVRFGQGSYEQYF	TGTGCCTGGAGTGTACGGTTCGGGCAGGGGTCCTACGAGCAGTACTTC
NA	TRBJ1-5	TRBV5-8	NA	CASSLPQSNQPQHF	TGTGCCAGCAGCTTACCCCAGTCGAATCAGCCCCAGCATTTT
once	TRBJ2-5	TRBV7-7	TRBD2	CASSPTSGGHQETQYF	TGTGCTAGCAGCCCAACTAGCGGGGGTCACCAAGAGACCCAGTACTTC
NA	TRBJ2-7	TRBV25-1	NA	CASSGTELYF	TGTGCCAGCAGTGGGACAGAGCTGTACTTC
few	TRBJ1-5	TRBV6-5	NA	CASSPRDTKLPQHF	TGTGCCAGCAGTCCCCGGGACACTAAATTACCCCAGCATTTT
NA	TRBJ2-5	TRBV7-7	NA	CASSLTGTVRQETQYF	TGTGCTAGCAGCTTGACAGGCACAGTCCGTCAAGAGACCCAGTACTTC
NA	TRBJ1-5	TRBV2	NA	CASSLDLRQPQHF	TGTGCCAGCAGCCTCGACCTTAGGCAGCCCCAGCATTTT
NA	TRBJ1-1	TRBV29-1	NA	CSVVPRLNTEAFF	TGCAGCGTTGTACCCAGACTGAACACTGAAGCTTTCTTT
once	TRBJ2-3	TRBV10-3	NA	CAISPAGQATARATQYF	TGTGCCATCAGCCCGGCGGGGCAGGCAACGGCGAGGGCTACGCAGTATTTT
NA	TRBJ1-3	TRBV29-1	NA	CSVRGKLTGNTIYF	TGCAGCGTTCGGGGCAAACTCACCGGAAACACCATATATTTT
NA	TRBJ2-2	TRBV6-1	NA	CASSEATGSSFAGELFF	TGTGCCAGCAGTGAAGCCACCGGGAGCAGCTTTGCGGGGGAGCTGTTTTTT
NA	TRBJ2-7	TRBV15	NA	CATSRDTGSLYEQYF	TGTGCCACCAGCAGAGATACAGGCAGCCTCTACGAGCAGTACTTC
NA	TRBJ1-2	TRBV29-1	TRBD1	CSAGDRDYGYTF	TGCAGCGCCGGAGACAGGGACTATGGCTACACCTTC
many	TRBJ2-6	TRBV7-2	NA	CASSFFGANVLTF	TGTGCCAGCAGCTTTTTTGGGGCCAACGTCCTGACTTTC
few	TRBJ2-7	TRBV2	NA	CASNRDRLEYEQYF	TGTGCCAGCAATAGGGACAGACTAGAATACGAGCAGTACTTC
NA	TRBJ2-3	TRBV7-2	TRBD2	CASSSGTSGGPDTQYF	TGTGCCAGCAGCTCAGGGACTAGCGGGGGACCAGATACGCAGTATTTT
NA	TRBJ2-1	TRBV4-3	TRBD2	CASSQALAGEYNEQFF	TGCGCCAGCAGCCAAGCTTTAGCGGGGGAATACAATGAGCAGTTCTTC
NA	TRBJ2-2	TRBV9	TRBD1	CASGGTGDTGELFF	TGTGCCAGCGGGGGGACAGGGGACACCGGGGAGCTGTTTTTT
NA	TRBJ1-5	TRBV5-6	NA	CASSLGQVEQPQHF	TGTGCCAGCAGCTTGGGACAGGTAGAACAGCCCCAGCATTTT
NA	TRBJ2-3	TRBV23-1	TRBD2	CASSQRGKTSGGKSTDTQYF	TGCGCCAGCAGTCAAAGGGGCAAGACTAGCGGGGGGAAAAGTACAGATACGCAGTATTTT
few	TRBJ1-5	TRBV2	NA	CASSVDTYNQPQHF	TGTGCCAGCAGTGTCGACACATACAATCAGCCCCAGCATTTT
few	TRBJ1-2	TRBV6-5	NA	CASTPAGGTPSYTF	TGTGCCAGCACCCCGGCCGGGGGTACCCCCAGCTACACCTTC
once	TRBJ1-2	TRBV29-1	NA	CSVRENGYTF	TGCAGCGTTCGAGAGAATGGCTACACCTTC
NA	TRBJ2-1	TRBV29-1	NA	CSVQGAYGDEQFF	TGCAGCGTTCAAGGGGCCTACGGCGATGAGCAGTTCTTC
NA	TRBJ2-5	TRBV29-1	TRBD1	CSVGQGAQETQYF	TGCAGCGTCGGACAGGGGGCCCAAGAGACCCAGTACTTC
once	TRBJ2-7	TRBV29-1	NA	CSVGPTGVAGEQYF	TGCAGCGTGGGACCAACTGGGGTAGCAGGAGAGCAGTACTTC
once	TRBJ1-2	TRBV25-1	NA	CASRAQGGDSYTF	TGTGCCAGCAGGGCTCAAGGGGGAGATAGCTACACCTTC
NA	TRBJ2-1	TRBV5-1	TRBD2	CASSLQTSTYNEQFF	TGCGCCAGCAGCTTGCAGACTAGCACCTACAATGAGCAGTTCTTC
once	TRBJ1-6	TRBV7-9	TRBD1	CASSLVGQGGSPLHF	TGTGCCAGCAGCTTAGTTGGACAGGGTGGGTCACCCCTCCACTTT
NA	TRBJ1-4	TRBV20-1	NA	CSYRVGEKLFF	TGCAGTTACAGGGTCGGGGAAAAACTGTTTTTT
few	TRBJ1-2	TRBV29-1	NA	CSVVSVRGNNYGYTF	TGCAGCGTTGTCTCAGTGAGGGGGAATAACTATGGCTACACCTTC
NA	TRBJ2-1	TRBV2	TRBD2	CASTLLPGLAGGEQFF	TGTGCCAGCACCCTCCTCCCGGGACTAGCGGGGGGTGAGCAGTTCTTC
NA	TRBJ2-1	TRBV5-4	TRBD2	CASSGLAGAPIF	TGCGCCAGCAGCGGACTAGCGGGGGCCCCAATCTTC